This TCR beta chain was captured by sequencing in a study of Graves' ophthalmopathy and Graves' hyperthyroidism. Across the whole study: Peripheral blood was gathered at the point of initial diagnosis, before any treatment started.

PBMCs had their origin in fresh peripheral blood (roughly 10 ml). The germline V gene encodes CDR1 LGHDT and CDR2 YNNKEL (reference sequence). The CDR3 covers 13 residues. V shed 1 base and J shed 6 bases, with 9 bases lying between them. The TCR beta CDR3 regions underwent amplification from RNA transcripts. The first round was an RT-PCR with HTBI primers, and the second round was a multiplex PCR. TCRdb redid the calling of the multiplex PCR reads with MiXCR, one entry per CDR3 protein. The profile covers 650,000 to 900,000 distinct CDR3 sequences, with around 40% appearing a single time and 35% to 55% taken by the ten largest.

The sequence was obtained from an adult man with Graves' ophthalmopathy. V and J are TRBV3-1 and TRBJ1-1; D perhaps matches TRBD1 (6 bases). Source material: peripheral blood. The CDR3 sequence: CASSQGDISEAFF. CDR3 DNA sequence: TGTGCCAGCAGCCAAGGGGACATCTCTGAAGCTTTCTTT.